Included here is one TCR beta chain sequence, with context. The sample comes from a study of blood T cell repertoires in COVID-19. Study context: Donors in the United States, Italy and Spain gave samples during acute or convalescent COVID-19.

Participant reports of clinical history set cohort assignment. Trimming stripped 5 bases from V and 3 bases from J, with 17 bases between. The CDR3 has 15 residues. Germline loops: CDR1 SGHRS, CDR2 YFSETQ. Authors' methods: Nucleated cell number was recorded as an estimate derived from reference gene primer amplification. The repertoire was sequenced with immunoSEQ multiplex PCR; TCRdb's copy has only in-frame clones and lacks some. The V and J calls and clone size are taken from that table; D and trimming were inferred from the DNA. Altogether 300,000 to 500,000 clones are present, approximately 87% being singletons, with the ten largest covering about 0.89%.

The V gene is TRBV5-1, the J gene TRBJ1-1, with D perhaps TRBD1 (5 bases). This sequence originates from a woman aged 30 to 39 with acute COVID-19. The sample taken for sequencing was PBMCs or T cells enriched from blood (not recorded which). The CDR3 nucleotides read TGCGCCAGCAGTTTTCAGGGATTTGGGCACACTGAAGCTTTCTTT. As protein: CASSFQGFGHTEAFF.